This TCR beta chain comes out of a study of vaccination effects on CD4 cells after COVID-19. Study-wide points: Clones induced by infection and by vaccine showed marked clonal contraction late after vaccination.

On this clone: Its specificity is unknown.

Trimming cost V 4 bases and J 7 bases, with 19 bases left between them. The CDR3 spans 15 residues. Germline V CDR1 and CDR2: SGHTA, FQGNSA. Sequencing followed a ViraFEST assay step that expanded antigen-specific CD4+ T cells with viral peptide pools. Isolating CD4+ T cells followed less than 11 days of culture. The participants, recipients of two vaccine doses, got either BNT162b2 or mRNA-1273. IL-2 medium took the place of half the medium on both days 3 and 7. Produced via immunoSEQ multiplex PCR; TCRdb's table is partial and in-frame only. The repertoire holds some 30,000 clones, with about 83% as singletons.

The TCR originated in a human donor who received a COVID-19 vaccine. Some clones in this sample may be carry-over from other donors' samples. The chain is built from TRBV7-2 and TRBJ2-5, with D perhaps TRBD2 (7 bases). The sequences come from CD4+ T cells from PBMCs cultured with HCoV-NL63 spike peptides, collected after COVID-19 vaccination. The CDR3 DNA follows: TGTGCCAGCAGCTCCCGAGAGGGGGGGTATGCGACCCAGTACTTC. Amino acid sequence: CASSSREGGYATQYF.